This T cell receptor beta chain was identified during a study of OX40 agonist ivuxolimab in advanced cancers. In the study overall: Ivuxolimab was an agonistic, fully human IgG2 monoclonal antibody directed against OX40 (CD134), a costimulatory receptor. Intravenous ivuxolimab was administered to patients every 2 weeks at six dose levels: 0.01, 0.1, 0.3, 1.5, 3 and 10 mg/kg. Among the 50 to 55 dose-escalation patients, approximately 20 had hepatocellular carcinoma, 15 or so melanoma, 9 renal cell carcinoma and 9 head and neck cancer. In the dose-escalation cohort, 65% to 90% of patients were male, and the mean age was about 55 years, with a range of about 23 to 90. Prior anti-PD-1, anti-PD-L1 or anti-CTLA-4 therapy was permitted, and approximately 41% of dose-escalation patients had received checkpoint inhibitors. Three dose-escalation patients achieved partial responses, one with hepatocellular carcinoma and two with cutaneous melanoma. The purpose of peripheral TCRbeta sequencing was to test whether ivuxolimab changed TCR sequence diversity and led to clonal T-cell expansion. The paper covers the monotherapy dose-escalation part of the phase I ivuxolimab trial, which included N of about 50 patients. General findings and caveats noted by the study authors: On average, CD8+ T cells showed more expanded clones than CD4+ T cells after ivuxolimab. Partial responders in the 0.1-3.0 mg/kg groups had among the lowest normalized peripheral clonal expansion, especially among CD8+ T cells. The antigen specificity of the peripheral T cells that underwent clonal expansion was not determined. Low levels of normalized T-cell clonal expansion were also seen in some patients who did not respond. Clonal expansion of both CD4+ and CD8+ blood T cells was observed from baseline to week 6 at doses 0.1 to 3.0 mg/kg.

About this clone: There is no known antigen for this receptor. No base quality information exists; no much larger clone differs at one position.

To sequence the TCRbeta CDR3 region, genomic DNA was isolated from the sorted cells. The immunoSEQ Assay was used for sequencing of TCRbeta CDR3 regions. TCRdb provides this immuneACCESS table in a form limited to in-frame rearrangements. Some clones are lacking; in checked studies, under half of them reflect an unresolved V gene, and why the rest are absent is not known. In all, the sample holds under 85,000 clones, and 80% to 90% of those were seen once. 1.9% of the sample is held by the ten biggest clonotypes. Patients with autoimmune disease history or receiving systemic immunosuppression were excluded from the trial. Peripheral blood for TCR sequencing was collected from all dose cohorts at baseline, on cycle 4 day 1, and on cycle 7 day 1. The samples were taken from a phase I, first-in-human, multicenter, open-label dose-escalation trial of ivuxolimab. Adults with locally advanced or metastatic melanoma, renal cell, hepatocellular, or head and neck squamous cell carcinoma were enrolled in the trial. Before TCR sequencing, CD4+ T cells and CD8+ T cells were sorted from peripheral blood as separate populations.

From V the trimming removes 6 bases and from J it removes 8 bases, while the gene matches leave 4 bases of the junction unaccounted for. The germline V gene specifies SNHLY as CDR1 and FYNNEI as CDR2. Spanning cysteine to phenylalanine, the CDR3 consists of 14 amino acids. Of all the DNA, just the CDR3 is kept, 42 bases in frame from base 1. Sequencing was performed on CD4+ or CD8+ T cells sorted from blood, taken in a trial of the OX40 agonist ivuxolimab. This receptor was obtained from an adult with an advanced solid tumor such as melanoma, head and neck, liver or kidney cancer. The rearranged segments are TRBV2 and TRBJ1-4; 12 central bases correspond to TRBD1. The DNA reads TGTGCCAGCAGGGCCGGGACAGGGGGCGAAAAACTGTTTTTT. It specifies CASRAGTGGEKLFF.